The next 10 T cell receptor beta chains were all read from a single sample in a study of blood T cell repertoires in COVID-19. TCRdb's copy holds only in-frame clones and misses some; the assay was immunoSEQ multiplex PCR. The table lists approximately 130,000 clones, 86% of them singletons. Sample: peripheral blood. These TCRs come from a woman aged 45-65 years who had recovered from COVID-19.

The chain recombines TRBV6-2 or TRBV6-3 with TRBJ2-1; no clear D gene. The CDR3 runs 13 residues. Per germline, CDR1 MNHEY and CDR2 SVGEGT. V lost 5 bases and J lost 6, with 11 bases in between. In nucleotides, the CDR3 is TGTGCCAGCAGTATTCACGGTCCCAATGAGCAGTTCTTC. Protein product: CASSIHGPNEQFF.

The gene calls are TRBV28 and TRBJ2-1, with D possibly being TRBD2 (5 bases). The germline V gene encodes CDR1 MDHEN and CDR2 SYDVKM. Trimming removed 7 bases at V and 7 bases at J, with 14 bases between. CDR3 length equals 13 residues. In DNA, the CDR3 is TGTGCCAGCAAGGCCCCGGGCGGGAATGAGCAGTTCTTC. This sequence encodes CASKAPGGNEQFF.

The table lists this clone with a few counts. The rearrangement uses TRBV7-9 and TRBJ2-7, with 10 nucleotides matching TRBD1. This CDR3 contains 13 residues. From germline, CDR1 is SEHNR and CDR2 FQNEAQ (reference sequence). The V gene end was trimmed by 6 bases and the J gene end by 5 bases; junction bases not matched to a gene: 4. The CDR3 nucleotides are TGTGCCAGCAGAGGGACAGGGGATAACGAGCAGTACTTC. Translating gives CASRGTGDNEQYF.

The CDR3 region has the DNA TGTGCCACCAGCAGGGAGCCCGGGACAGGCGGGGTAATTGAGCAGTTCTTC. Amino acids: CATSREPGTGGVIEQFF. The rearrangement joins TRBV15 to TRBJ2-1; 8 bases fit TRBD1. V lost 3 bases to trimming and J lost 9 bases; unmatched junction nucleotides: 16. The germline CDR1 and CDR2 sequences are LNHNV and YYDKDF (reference sequence). The CDR3 has 17 residues.

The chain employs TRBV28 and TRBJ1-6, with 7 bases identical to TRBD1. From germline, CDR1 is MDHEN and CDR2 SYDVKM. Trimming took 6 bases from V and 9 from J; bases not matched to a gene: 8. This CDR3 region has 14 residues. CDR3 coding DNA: TGTGCCAGCAGCACACGACAGGGAAGTTCACCCCTCCACTTT. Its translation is CASSTRQGSSPLHF.

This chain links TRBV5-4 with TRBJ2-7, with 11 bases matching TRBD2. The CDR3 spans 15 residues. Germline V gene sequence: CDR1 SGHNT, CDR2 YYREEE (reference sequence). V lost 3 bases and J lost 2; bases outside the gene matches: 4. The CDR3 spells CASSSSGGLAYEQYF. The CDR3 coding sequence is TGTGCCAGCAGCTCTAGCGGGGGGTTAGCCTACGAGCAGTACTTC.

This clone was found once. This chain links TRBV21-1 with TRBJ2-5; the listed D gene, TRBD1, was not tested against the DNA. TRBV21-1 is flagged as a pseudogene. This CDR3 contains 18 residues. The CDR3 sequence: CASSTSGVQGWWKETQYF. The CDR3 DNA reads TGTGCCAGCAGCACCTCAGGGGTACAGGGATGGTGGAAAGAGACCCAGTACTTC.

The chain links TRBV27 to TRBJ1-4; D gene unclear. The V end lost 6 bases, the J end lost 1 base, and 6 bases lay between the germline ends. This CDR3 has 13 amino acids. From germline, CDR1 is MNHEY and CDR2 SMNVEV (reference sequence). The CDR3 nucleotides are TGTGCCAGCAGCTGGAGAACTAATGAAAAACTGTTTTTT. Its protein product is CASSWRTNEKLFF.

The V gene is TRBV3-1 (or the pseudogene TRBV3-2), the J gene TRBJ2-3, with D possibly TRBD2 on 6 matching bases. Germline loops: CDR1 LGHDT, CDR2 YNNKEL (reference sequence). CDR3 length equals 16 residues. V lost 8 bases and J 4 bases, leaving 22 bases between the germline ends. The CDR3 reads CASQRGGVAGADTQYF. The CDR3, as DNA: TGTGCCAGCCAACGTGGCGGGGTAGCCGGCGCAGATACGCAGTATTTT.

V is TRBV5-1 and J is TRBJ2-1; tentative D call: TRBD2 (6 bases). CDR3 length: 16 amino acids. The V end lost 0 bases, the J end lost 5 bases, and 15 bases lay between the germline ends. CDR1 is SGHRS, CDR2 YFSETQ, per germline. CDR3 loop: CASSLGVTSRHNEQFF. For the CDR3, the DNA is TGCGCCAGCAGCTTGGGTGTTACTAGCAGACACAATGAGCAGTTCTTC.